This T cell receptor beta chain was retrieved from a study of lymphopenia after photon versus proton radiotherapy. Turning to this clone: The antigen remains undetermined.

Study findings and constraints: Oligoclonal CD8+ Temra expansion after nadir drove photon patients' diversity drop. Post-nadir TCR diversity decline inversely tracked overall survival among those who died. Authors raise, but do not show, better survival with proton therapy. Relative stability marked proton patients; photon patients lost diversity and naive cells.

Sequencing was performed with immunoSEQ multiplex PCR; in TCRdb, only in-frame clones are kept and a portion is missing. The sample has roughly 42,000 clones, around 86% seen once. CDR3 size: 14 residues. The origin of this receptor is a man in his forties with gastric cancer. The sample was peripheral blood, taken from a patient treated with photon-based radiotherapy. The chain combines TRBV7-5 with TRBJ1-2. TRBV7-5 is deemed a pseudogene. The CDR3 sequence: CVRSSSARSYGYTF. CDR3 sequence (DNA): TGTGTCAGAAGCTCCAGCGCCAGGTCCTATGGCTACACCTTC.